This T cell receptor (beta chain) was captured by sequencing in a study of cytomegalovirus exposure and HLA in healthy donors. Study observations and caveats: Earlier findings revealed that most TCR beta V segments proved productive either about 90% or about 30% of the time. Sequencing likely produced, as an artifact, a cluster of highly shared sequence variants. Specificity for CMV antigens was confirmed in vitro for a few of the CMV-associated chains. Overall, around 160 TCR beta chains were annotated as cytomegalovirus-associated.

Researchers ran the PCR with 60 Vbeta and 13 Jbeta primers. Measured with immunoSEQ multiplex PCR; TCRdb has only the in-frame clones, and not every one. Here the sample spans some 150,000 clones, roughly 80% being singletons. Germline lookup yields CDR1 LNHDA and CDR2 SQIVND (reference sequence). The CDR3 sequence is 13 residues long. Trimming removed 5 bases at V and 6 bases at J, with 11 bases between. This clone was observed a handful of times. Antigen specificity is unknown. V usage is TRBV19 and J usage is TRBJ1-5; unclear D gene. The sequencing sample was made of PBMCs. This clonotype was obtained from a man between 25 and 39 years old in good health and CMV-seropositive. The DNA of the CDR3 is TGTGCCAGTAGTTCCCCCCAGGTTCAGCCCCAGCATTTT. Protein product: CASSSPQVQPQHF.